This is a list of T cell receptor beta chains from one sample in a study of memory CD4+ T cells and cytomegalovirus serostatus. Profiled with immunoSEQ multiplex PCR; TCRdb holds only in-frame clones, not every one. This table has roughly 50,000 clones, roughly 80% appearing once. Sequencing was performed on memory CD4+ T cells from blood. All receptors come from an adult in good health and CMV-seronegative. Both conserved end residues are part of each CDR3. Each record gives: V gene, clone size, D gene, J gene, CDR3 DNA, CDR3 protein. The D gene is left open where the match is weak. Only some rows state a clone size, as once, few, many or a class for expanded clones.

TRBV28	.	.	TRBJ2-2	TGTGCCAGCAGCCGCTGGAAGAACACCGGGGAGCTGTTTTTT	CASSRWKNTGELFF
TRBV10-3	.	TRBD2	TRBJ2-1	TGTGCCATCAGTGACCCGACTAGCGGGAGGGCCCCTCGGGATGAGCAGTTCTTC	CAISDPTSGRAPRDEQFF
TRBV10-3	.	.	TRBJ1-5	TGTGCCATCACCGAGTCTGGGGATCAGCCCCAGCATTTT	CAITESGDQPQHF
TRBV5-1	few	.	TRBJ2-4	TGCGCCAGCAGCCTGTCAACGGAGGGTAGCGGAGCCAAAAACATTCAGTACTTC	CASSLSTEGSGAKNIQYF
TRBV25-1	.	TRBD1	TRBJ2-7	TGTGCCAGCAGTGGAGCTACAGGGACAGGGAGGCGCGAGCAGTACTTC	CASSGATGTGRREQYF
TRBV5-5	.	TRBD1	TRBJ1-3	TGTGCCAGCAGCTGGGGAGGGACAGCCTCTGGAAACACCATATATTTT	CASSWGGTASGNTIYF
TRBV6-1	.	.	TRBJ2-2	TGTGCCAGCAGTGAACAGGGTGGGAGGGAGCTGTTTTTT	CASSEQGGRELFF
TRBV18	medium-sized	.	TRBJ1-1	TGTGCCAGCTCACCCACCGGACTTAACACTGAAGCTTTCTTT	CASSPTGLNTEAFF
TRBV6-5	.	TRBD2	TRBJ2-7	TGTGCCAGCAATGAGCGGGGGGGCGCCGAGCAGTACTTC	CASNERGGAEQYF
TRBV2	.	.	TRBJ1-2	TGTGCCAGCCAAACGGGGGCGTCGGGAGGCTACACCTTC	CASQTGASGGYTF
TRBV2	.	.	TRBJ2-3	TGTGCCAGCACCGGGTACTCCGAGGCAGATACGCAGTATTTT	CASTGYSEADTQYF
TRBV28	.	TRBD1	TRBJ1-1	TGTGCCAGCAAGGGGGCAGGGGGAAGTACTGAAGCTTTCTTT	CASKGAGGSTEAFF
TRBV6-6	.	.	TRBJ2-7	TGTGCCAGCAGTTACTCGGGAAGGGGTAGTAAGGACGAGCAGTACTTC	CASSYSGRGSKDEQYF
TRBV2	few	.	TRBJ1-2	TGTGCCGGCCGGACAGAATCTGCCGAGACGACCTTC	CAGRTESAETTF
TRBV28	.	.	TRBJ1-2	TGTGCCAGCAGTTTCGCTATTCAGGCGGGTGGCTACACCTTC	CASSFAIQAGGYTF
TRBV10-3	.	TRBD1	TRBJ1-2	TGTGCCATCACCCGGGACAGTGAGAACTATGGCTACACCTTC	CAITRDSENYGYTF
TRBV6-5	.	.	TRBJ2-3	TGTGCCAGCAGTTACAGCCGTGGGGCTAGCACAGATACGCAGTATTTT	CASSYSRGASTDTQYF
TRBV19	.	TRBD2	TRBJ2-5	TGTGCCAGTAGTATAGGCGGGAGGGCCCTTGAGACCCAGTACTTC	CASSIGGRALETQYF
TRBV23-1	.	.	TRBJ2-5	TGCGCCAGCAGTCAATCTGAGACCCAGTACTTC	CASSQSETQYF
TRBV7-3	.	TRBD1	TRBJ2-7	TGTGCCAGCAGCCCCTCGGACAGGTTTTACTCCTACGAGCAGTACTTC	CASSPSDRFYSYEQYF
TRBV27	.	TRBD1	TRBJ1-2	TGTGCCAGCAGTTTAGAGTTAGGGACAGCCAAAAACTATGGCTACACCTTC	CASSLELGTAKNYGYTF
TRBV2	.	TRBD1	TRBJ2-5	TGTGCCAGCAGTCAGGACAGGGTGGAGACCCAGTACTTC	CASSQDRVETQYF
TRBV5-4	.	.	TRBJ2-3	TGTGCCAGCAGCTTGGGGGGAACTACAGATACGCAGTATTTT	CASSLGGTTDTQYF
TRBV5-1	medium-sized	TRBD1	TRBJ2-7	TGCGCCAGCAGCATTACCGGGACAGGGGTGTACGAGCAGTACTTC	CASSITGTGVYEQYF
TRBV15	.	.	TRBJ1-2	TGTGCCACCAGCAGAGAACCCGACAGCACTAGGGGCTACACCTTC	CATSREPDSTRGYTF
TRBV28	.	TRBD2	TRBJ2-2	TGTGCCAGCAGTTCCCCCGGGACTAGCACCGGGGAGCTGTTTTTT	CASSSPGTSTGELFF
TRBV2	.	.	TRBJ1-3	TGTGCCAGCACTAGGGAATCTGGAAACACCATATATTTT	CASTRESGNTIYF
TRBV5-1	.	.	TRBJ2-1	TGCGCCAGCACCCGCGGGTCGTCTGAGCAGTTCTTC	CASTRGSSEQFF
TRBV2	once	.	TRBJ1-5	TGTGCCAGCCTCTTAGGGACGCCGAATCAGCCCCAGCATTTT	CASLLGTPNQPQHF
TRBV5-1	.	.	TRBJ2-2	TGCGCCAGCAGCGGCACCCTGAACACCGGGGAGCTGTTTTTT	CASSGTLNTGELFF
TRBV27	.	.	TRBJ2-7	TGTGCCAGCAGTTCGGGACCGTTACCCTACGAGCAGTACTTC	CASSSGPLPYEQYF
TRBV10-3	few	.	TRBJ1-4	TGTGCCATCAGTGAATCGAAGGAAAAACTGTTTTTT	CAISESKEKLFF
TRBV19	.	.	TRBJ2-2	TGTGCCAGTACCCTAGGACGGGAGACCGGGGAGCTGTTTTTT	CASTLGRETGELFF
TRBV6-6	.	TRBD1	TRBJ1-5	TGTGCCAGCAGTCAAACTCAGGGACAGGGGGCTAAGCCCCAGCATTTT	CASSQTQGQGAKPQHF
TRBV27	.	TRBD1	TRBJ1-3	TGTGCCAGCAGTTCCGGGACAGCTGGAAACACCATATATTTT	CASSSGTAGNTIYF
TRBV6-4	.	.	TRBJ1-6	TGTGCCAGCAGGAGGGGGGACTCCTATAATTCACCCCTCCACTTT	CASRRGDSYNSPLHF
TRBV5-1	.	.	TRBJ1-4	TGCGCCAGCAGCTTGACCGGGACAAGGGAAAATAAACTGTTTTTT	CASSLTGTRENKLFF
TRBV7-6	once	TRBD1	TRBJ2-2	TGTGCCAGCAGCACAAGGACAGGGAAGGCCGGGGAGCTGTTTTTT	CASSTRTGKAGELFF
TRBV6-5	.	.	TRBJ1-2	TGTGCCAGCAGCGAGCGACAAGGAGGCTACACCTTC	CASSERQGGYTF
TRBV5-1	.	.	TRBJ2-5	TGCGCCAGCAGCTACCTTTCGTTGCCTGGCCAAGAGACCCAGTACTTC	CASSYLSLPGQETQYF
TRBV6-5	.	TRBD2	TRBJ2-3	TGTGCCAGCAGTACGGGACTAGCAGCGGATACGCAGTATTTT	CASSTGLAADTQYF
TRBV5-8	.	TRBD1	TRBJ2-7	TGTGCCAGCAGCTTGGGACAGGGGAGGTACGAGCAGTACTTC	CASSLGQGRYEQYF
TRBV2	.	TRBD2	TRBJ2-2	TGTGCCAGCTGGGCTAGCGGTCACACCGGGGAGCTGTTTTTT	CASWASGHTGELFF
TRBV5-6	.	.	TRBJ2-7	TGTGCCAGCAGCTTCGCAGGGCGCTACGAGCAGTACTTC	CASSFAGRYEQYF
TRBV30	.	.	TRBJ1-6	TGTGCCTGGAGTGTACCCCCTTCACCCCTCCACTTT	CAWSVPPSPLHF